This TCR beta chain is from a study of naive and memory T cell subsets. TCR cDNA received a 3' ligated oligonucleotide that carried a UMI. Unsorted total RNA, about 1 to 1000 ng, was DNase treated before reverse transcription. Regarding the study as a whole: This RNA-based method may be sensitive to activation-related transcript changes.

This clonotype appeared many times. Its cognate antigen is unknown. Germline assignment: CDR1 SGHRS and CDR2 YFSETQ. The CDR3 has 17 residues. Trimming took 4 bases from V and 0 from J; bases not matched to a gene: 6. Four PCR rounds used nested alpha and beta constant region primers plus the SP2 primer. TCRdb re-called the 5' RACE reads with MiXCR, one entry per CDR3 protein. The repertoire consists of roughly 48,000 distinct CDR3 sequences, with about 4.5% occurring once and the leading ten covering around 0.84%. The rearrangement joins TRBV5-1 to TRBJ2-1; 11 nucleotides align to TRBD2. This clonotype originated in a female donor in good health. CDR3 protein: CASSGGTSGISYNEQFF. The CDR3 DNA reads as TGCGCCAGCAGCGGGGGGACTAGCGGTATCTCCTACAATGAGCAGTTCTTC.